The source of this T cell receptor beta chain is a study of cytotoxic CD8 clonotypes in ibrutinib-treated CLL. Note on this clone: Its antigen is as yet unknown.

The table came from immunoSEQ multiplex PCR; TCRdb's copy has only in-frame clones and leaves some out. This table has around 50,000 clones, over 55% appearing once. Findings of the study overall: Samples were collected at differing times from sustained-remission and progressing patients.

The receptor was isolated from a human donor with chronic lymphocytic leukemia. The specimen comprised PBMCs, sampled after 24 months of ibrutinib treatment.

CDR3 bases: TGTGCCAGTGGAACTAGCGGTGGGGGGGATACGCAGTATTTT. Translation gives CASGTSGGGDTQYF. This chain links TRBV6-4 with TRBJ2-3; 8 bases agree with TRBD2. The CDR3 consists of 14 residues. Germline loops: CDR1 MRHNA, CDR2 SNTAGT. The ends lost 9 bases at V and 6 bases at J; junction bases unmatched: 11.